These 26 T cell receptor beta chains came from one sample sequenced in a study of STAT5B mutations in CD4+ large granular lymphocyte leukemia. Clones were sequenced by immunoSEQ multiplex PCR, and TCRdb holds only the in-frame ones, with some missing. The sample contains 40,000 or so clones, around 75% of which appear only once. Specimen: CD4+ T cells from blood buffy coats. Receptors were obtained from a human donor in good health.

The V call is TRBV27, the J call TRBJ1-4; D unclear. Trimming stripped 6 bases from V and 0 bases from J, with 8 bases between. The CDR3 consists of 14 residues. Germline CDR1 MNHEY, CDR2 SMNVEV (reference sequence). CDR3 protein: CASRDGATNEKLFF. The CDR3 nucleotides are TGTGCCAGCAGAGACGGAGCAACTAATGAAAAACTGTTTTTT.

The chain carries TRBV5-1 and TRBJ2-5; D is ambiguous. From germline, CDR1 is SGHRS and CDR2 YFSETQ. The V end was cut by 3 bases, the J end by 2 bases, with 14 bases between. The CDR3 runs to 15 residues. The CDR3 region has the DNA TGCGCCAGCAGCTCCTCTGGACGAATTCAAGAGACCCAGTACTTC. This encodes CASSSSGRIQETQYF.

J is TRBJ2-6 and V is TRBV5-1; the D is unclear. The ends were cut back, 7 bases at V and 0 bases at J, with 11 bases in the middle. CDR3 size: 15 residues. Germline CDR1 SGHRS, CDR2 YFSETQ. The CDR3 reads CASANDLSGANVLTF. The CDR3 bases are TGCGCCAGCGCCAATGATCTCTCTGGGGCCAACGTCCTGACTTTC.

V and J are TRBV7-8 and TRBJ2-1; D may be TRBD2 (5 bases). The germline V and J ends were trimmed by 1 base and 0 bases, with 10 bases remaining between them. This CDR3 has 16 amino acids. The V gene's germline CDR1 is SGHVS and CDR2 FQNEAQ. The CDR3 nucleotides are TGTGCCAGCAGCTTAGAGGAGGACCTCTCCTACAATGAGCAGTTCTTC. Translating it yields CASSLEEDLSYNEQFF.

The CDR3 DNA reads TGTGCCAGCAGTGAAGCGCAGTGGGTTGGAAACACCATATATTTT. It translates to CASSEAQWVGNTIYF. The chain links TRBV6-1 to TRBJ1-3; no clear D. Trimming removed 0 bases at V and 3 bases at J, with 9 bases between. This CDR3 is 15 amino acids long. Germline CDR1 reads MNHNS; CDR2 reads SASEGT.

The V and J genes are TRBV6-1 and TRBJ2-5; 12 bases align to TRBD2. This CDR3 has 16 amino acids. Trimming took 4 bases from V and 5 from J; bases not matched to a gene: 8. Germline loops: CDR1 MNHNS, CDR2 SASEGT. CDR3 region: CASSVASGGGQETQYF. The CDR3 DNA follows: TGTGCCAGCAGTGTCGCTAGCGGGGGGGGCCAGGAGACCCAGTACTTC.

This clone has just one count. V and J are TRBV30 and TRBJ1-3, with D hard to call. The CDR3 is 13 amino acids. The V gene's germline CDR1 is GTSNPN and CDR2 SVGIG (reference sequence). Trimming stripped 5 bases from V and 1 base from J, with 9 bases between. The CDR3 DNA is TGTGCCTGGGGACTGAGTTCTGGAAACACCATATATTTT. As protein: CAWGLSSGNTIYF.

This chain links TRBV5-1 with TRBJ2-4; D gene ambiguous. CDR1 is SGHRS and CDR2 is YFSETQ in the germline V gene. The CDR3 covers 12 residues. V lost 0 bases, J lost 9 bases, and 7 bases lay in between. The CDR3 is CASSLVWGIQYF. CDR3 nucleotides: TGCGCCAGCAGCTTGGTCTGGGGCATTCAGTACTTC.

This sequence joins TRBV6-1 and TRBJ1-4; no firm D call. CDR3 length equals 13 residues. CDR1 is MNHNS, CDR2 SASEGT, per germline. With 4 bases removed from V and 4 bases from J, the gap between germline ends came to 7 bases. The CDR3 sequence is CASSVGFNEKLFF. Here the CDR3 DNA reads TGTGCCAGCAGTGTAGGGTTTAATGAAAAACTGTTTTTT.

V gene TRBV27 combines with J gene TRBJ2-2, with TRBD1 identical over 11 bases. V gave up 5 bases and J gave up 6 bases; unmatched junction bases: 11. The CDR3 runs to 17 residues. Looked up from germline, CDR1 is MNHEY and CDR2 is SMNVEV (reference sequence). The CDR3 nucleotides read TGTGCCAGCAGTCGTAACTCTGGACAGGGGGCCTCCGGGGAGCTGTTTTTT. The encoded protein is CASSRNSGQGASGELFF.

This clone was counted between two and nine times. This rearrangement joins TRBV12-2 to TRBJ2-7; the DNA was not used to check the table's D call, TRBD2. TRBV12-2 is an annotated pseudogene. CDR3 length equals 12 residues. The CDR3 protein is CGREGWSYEQYF. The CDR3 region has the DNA TGTGGTCGGGAGGGATGGTCCTACGAGCAGTACTTC.

CDR3 coding DNA: TGTGCCAGCAGCCCGTCCTCTGGGGCCAACGTCCTGACTTTC. The encoded protein is CASSPSSGANVLTF. This chain links TRBV5-6 with TRBJ2-6; no clear D. V was trimmed by 4 bases and J by 0 bases, leaving 5 bases between them. Germline V gene lookup returns CDR1 SGHDT and CDR2 YYEEEE. This CDR3 spans 14 amino acids.

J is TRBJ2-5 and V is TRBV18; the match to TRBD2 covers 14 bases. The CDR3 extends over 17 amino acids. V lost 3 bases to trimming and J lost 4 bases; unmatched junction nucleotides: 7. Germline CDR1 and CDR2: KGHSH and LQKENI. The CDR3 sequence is CASSPQTGLAGVETQYF. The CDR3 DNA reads TGTGCCAGCTCACCTCAGACGGGACTAGCGGGAGTAGAGACCCAGTACTTC. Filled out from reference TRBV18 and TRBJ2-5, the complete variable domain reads NAGVMQNPRHLVRRRGQEARLRCSPMKGHSHVYWYRQLPEEGLKFMVYLQKENIIDESGMPKERFSAEFPKEGPSILRIQQVVRGDSAAYFCASSPQTGLAGVETQYFGPGTRLLVL.

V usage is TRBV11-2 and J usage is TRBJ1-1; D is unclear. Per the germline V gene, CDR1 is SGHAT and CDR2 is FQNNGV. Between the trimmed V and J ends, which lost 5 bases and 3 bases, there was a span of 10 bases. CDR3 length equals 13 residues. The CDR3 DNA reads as TGTGCCAGCAGCCCAACGGCTCACACTGAAGCTTTCTTT. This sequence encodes CASSPTAHTEAFF.

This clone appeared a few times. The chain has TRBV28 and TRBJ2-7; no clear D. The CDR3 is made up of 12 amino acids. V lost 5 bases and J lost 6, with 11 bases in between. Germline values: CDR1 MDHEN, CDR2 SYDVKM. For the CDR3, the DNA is TGTGCCAGCAGTCTATCAGTCTCCGAGCAGTACTTC. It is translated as CASSLSVSEQYF.

The CDR3 is CASSLRGGQNTDTQYF. The DNA for the CDR3 is TGTGCCAGCAGCTTGAGGGGGGGCCAAAACACAGATACGCAGTATTTT. This chain links TRBV5-4 with TRBJ2-3, with D tentatively TRBD2 (7 bases). There are 16 residues in the CDR3. The germline gives CDR1 SGHNT, CDR2 YYREEE (reference sequence). Trimming removed 1 base from V and 2 bases from J, with 14 bases in between.

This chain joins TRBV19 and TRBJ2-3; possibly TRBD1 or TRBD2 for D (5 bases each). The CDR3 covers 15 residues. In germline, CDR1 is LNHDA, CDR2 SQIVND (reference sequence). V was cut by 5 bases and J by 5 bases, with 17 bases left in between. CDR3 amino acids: CASSPGTALQDTQYF. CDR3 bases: TGTGCCAGTAGTCCCGGGACCGCTTTGCAAGATACGCAGTATTTT.

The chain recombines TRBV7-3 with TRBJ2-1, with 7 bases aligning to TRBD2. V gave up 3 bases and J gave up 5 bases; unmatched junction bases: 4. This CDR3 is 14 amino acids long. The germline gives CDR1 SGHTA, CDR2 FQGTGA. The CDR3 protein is CASSLGGTHNEQFF. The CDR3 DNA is TGTGCCAGCAGCTTGGGGGGGACTCACAATGAGCAGTTCTTC. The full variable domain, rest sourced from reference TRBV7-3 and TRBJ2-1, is GAGVSQTPSNKVTEKGKYVELRCDPISGHTALYWYRQSLGQGPEFLIYFQGTGAADDSGLPNDRFFAVRPEGSVSTLKIQRTERGDSAVYLCASSLGGTHNEQFFGPGTRLTVL.

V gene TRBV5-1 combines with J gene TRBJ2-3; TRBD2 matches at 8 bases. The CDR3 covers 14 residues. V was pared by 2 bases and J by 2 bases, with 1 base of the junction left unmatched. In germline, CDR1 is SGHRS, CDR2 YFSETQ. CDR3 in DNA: TGCGCCAGCAGCTTAGCGGGAGCCACAGATACGCAGTATTTT. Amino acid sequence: CASSLAGATDTQYF.

CDR3 sequence reads: CASTSDRGWRTEAFF. The CDR3, as DNA: TGCGCCAGCACCTCTGATCGGGGTTGGCGGACTGAAGCTTTCTTT. The chain carries TRBV23-1 and TRBJ1-1; unclear D gene. TRBV23-1 is known as an ORF, though its function is uncertain. V was trimmed by 7 bases and J by 5 bases, leaving 20 bases between them. The CDR3 is made up of 15 amino acids.

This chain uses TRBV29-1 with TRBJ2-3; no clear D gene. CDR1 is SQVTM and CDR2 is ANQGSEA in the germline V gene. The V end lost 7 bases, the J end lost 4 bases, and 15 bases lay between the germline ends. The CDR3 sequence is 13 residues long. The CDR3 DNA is TGCAGCGCCCAGGCCCCGGTTGCAGATACGCAGTATTTT. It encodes CSAQAPVADTQYF.

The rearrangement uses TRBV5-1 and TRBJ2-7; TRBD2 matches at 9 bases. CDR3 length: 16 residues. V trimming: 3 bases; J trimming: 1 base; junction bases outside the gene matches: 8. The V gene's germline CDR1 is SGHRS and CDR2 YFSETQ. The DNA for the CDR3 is TGCGCCAGCAGCTCCGGAGCGGGGGGCGGGTCCTACGAGCAGTACTTC. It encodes CASSSGAGGGSYEQYF.

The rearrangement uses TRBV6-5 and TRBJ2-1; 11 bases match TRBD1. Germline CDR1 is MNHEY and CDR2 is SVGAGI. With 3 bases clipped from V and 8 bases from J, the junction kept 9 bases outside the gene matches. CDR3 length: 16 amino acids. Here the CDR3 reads CASSYFRTGGIYEQFF. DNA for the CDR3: TGTGCCAGCAGTTATTTTCGGACAGGGGGCATTTATGAGCAGTTCTTC.

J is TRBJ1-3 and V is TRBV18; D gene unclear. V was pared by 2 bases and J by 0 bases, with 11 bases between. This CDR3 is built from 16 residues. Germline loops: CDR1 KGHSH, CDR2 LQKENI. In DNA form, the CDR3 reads TGTGCCAGCTCACCAGGCAGGCCGAACTCTGGAAACACCATATATTTT. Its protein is CASSPGRPNSGNTIYF.

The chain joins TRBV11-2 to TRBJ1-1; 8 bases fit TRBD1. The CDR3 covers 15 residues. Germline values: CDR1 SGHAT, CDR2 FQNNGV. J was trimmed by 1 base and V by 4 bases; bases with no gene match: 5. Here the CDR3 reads CASSSQGGWNTEAFF. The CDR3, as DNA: TGTGCCAGCAGCTCACAGGGGGGATGGAACACTGAAGCTTTCTTT.

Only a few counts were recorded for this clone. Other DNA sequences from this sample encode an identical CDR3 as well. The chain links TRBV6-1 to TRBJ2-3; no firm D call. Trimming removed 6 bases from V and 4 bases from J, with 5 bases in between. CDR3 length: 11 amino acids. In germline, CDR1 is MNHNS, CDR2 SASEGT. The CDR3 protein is CASSLSDTQYF. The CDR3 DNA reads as TGTGCCAGCAGCCTGTCAGATACGCAGTATTTT.